The 26 T cell receptor beta chains presented below share a single source sample, sequenced in a study of vaccination effects on CD4 cells after COVID-19 (dated by TCRdb to the early 2020s). The ViraFEST assay stimulated PBMC with viral peptide pools and then used TCR sequencing to identify antigen-specific CD4+ T cell clonotypes by expansion. After more than nine days of culture, CD4+ T cells were isolated with the EasySep CD4+ T cell isolation kit. Healthy vaccine recipients had no prior SARS-CoV-2 infection, confirmed by negative nucleocapsid antibodies before and after vaccination. Libraries were prepared through the immunoSEQ multiplex PCR assay. Not all clones reach the TCRdb copy of this immuneACCESS table, which keeps in-frame sequences only. Checked studies attribute under half of the gap to unresolved V genes and leave the rest unexplained. The table for this sample lists under 75,000 clones; 75% to 85% of them were counted only once. The ten largest make up less than 15% of the sample.

No antigen is known for these receptors. The specimen was CD4+ T cells from PBMCs cultured with SARS-CoV-2 spike peptides, collected before COVID-19 vaccination. The cell subset or site label here, explained by the study, means: SARS-CoV-2 spike overlapping peptide pool stimulation. The receptor set was obtained from a human donor who received a COVID-19 vaccine.

The V and J genes are TRBV6-6 and TRBJ1-1; no firm D call. The CDR3 is made up of 11 amino acids. Germline V CDR1 and CDR2: MNHNY, SVGAGI (reference sequence). The germline V and J ends were trimmed by 6 bases and 7 bases, with 9 bases remaining between them. The CDR3 loop is CASRERSEAFF. CDR3 in DNA: TGTGCCAGCAGGGAACGAAGTGAAGCTTTCTTT.

This clone has just one count. The gene calls are TRBV18 and TRBJ1-2, with D hard to call. Per the germline V gene, CDR1 is KGHSH and CDR2 is LQKENI. The CDR3 loop spans 13 amino acids. The V and J ends lost 3 bases and 3 bases respectively, with 8 bases between them. The CDR3 sequence is CASSPGGDYGYTF. The CDR3 nucleotides are TGTGCCAGCTCACCCGGCGGGGACTATGGCTACACCTTC.

Only a few counts were recorded for this clone. The chain combines TRBV2 with TRBJ1-3, with D possibly being TRBD1 (6 bases). The CDR3 loop spans 13 amino acids. V lost 4 bases and J 9 bases, leaving 13 bases between the germline ends. Germline assignment: CDR1 SNHLY and CDR2 FYNNEI. Here the CDR3 DNA reads TGTGCCAGCAGTGCGTGGGGGGCCAGCACCATATATTTT. Translated, it gives CASSAWGASTIYF.

The chain recombines TRBV7-2 with TRBJ2-7; 8 bases match TRBD1. V was clipped by 5 bases and J by 6 bases; unmatched bases: 9. The length of the CDR3 is 14 residues. Germline CDR1 is SGHTA and CDR2 is FQGNSA. This CDR3 is CASSPRTGMGEQYV. DNA for the CDR3: TGTGCCAGCAGCCCCCGGACAGGGATGGGCGAGCAGTACGTC.

The CDR3 DNA reads TGTGCCAGCAGTCTTACAACCCAGGGCGCGTTAGGCTACACCTTC. Amino acids: CASSLTTQGALGYTF. The chain recombines TRBV2 with TRBJ1-2; TRBD1 is a possible D gene (5 bases). The germline CDR1 and CDR2 sequences are SNHLY and FYNNEI. V was clipped by 5 bases and J by 8 bases, with 21 bases between them. The CDR3 contains 15 residues. The full variable domain, its missing parts supplied by reference TRBV2 and TRBJ1-2, is EPEVTQTPSHQVTQMGQEVILRCVPISNHLYFYWYRQILGQKVEFLVSFYNNEISEKSEIFDDQFSVERPDGSNFTLKIRSTKLEDSAMYFCASSLTTQGALGYTFGSGTRLTVV.

The CDR3: CASSLNRNSGNTIYF. The CDR3 nucleotides are TGTGCCAGCAGCTTAAACCGAAACTCTGGAAACACCATATATTTT. J is TRBJ1-3 and V is TRBV11-2; D gene ambiguous. The germline V gene has CDR1 SGHAT and CDR2 FQNNGV. V lost 2 bases to trimming and J lost 0 bases, with 8 bases between them. The CDR3 runs to 15 residues. The variable domain in full, with the rest retrieved from reference TRBV11-2 and TRBJ1-3, is EAGVAQSPRYKIIEKRQSVAFWCNPISGHATLYWYQQILGQGPKLLIQFQNNGVVDDSQLPKDRFSAERLKGVDSTLKIQPAKLEDSAVYLCASSLNRNSGNTIYFGEGSWLTVV.

This clone appeared a single time. The rearrangement links TRBV3-1 (or the pseudogene TRBV3-2) to TRBJ1-2; D is uncertain. Germline V gene sequence: CDR1 LGHDT, CDR2 YNNKEL (reference sequence). This CDR3 contains 12 residues. Between the trimmed V and J ends, which lost 8 bases and 2 bases, there was a span of 9 bases. CDR3: CASGTLNYGYTF. DNA of the CDR3: TGTGCCAGCGGTACGCTAAACTATGGCTACACCTTC.

The chain recombines TRBV9 with TRBJ1-4, with TRBD1 as a possible D gene (6 bases). V was clipped by 0 bases and J by 7 bases, with 7 bases between them. The CDR3 loop spans 13 amino acids. Germline V gives CDR1 SGDLS, CDR2 YYNGEE. The CDR3, as DNA: TGTGCCAGCAGCGTAGGGACAGCTGAAAAACTGTTTTTT. Protein product: CASSVGTAEKLFF.

This chain joins TRBV30 and TRBJ1-4; 9 bases are a match to TRBD1. CDR1 and CDR2 (germline): GTSNPN, SVGIG (reference sequence). V was clipped by 2 bases and J by 6 bases; unmatched bases: 7. The CDR3 length is 15 residues. This chain's CDR3 is CAWSLHRGRDEKLFF. The DNA of the CDR3 is TGTGCCTGGAGTTTACACAGGGGGCGAGATGAAAAACTGTTTTTT.

The chain joins TRBV19 to TRBJ2-2; TRBD1 matches 9 bases. J was trimmed by 0 bases and V by 5 bases; bases with no gene match: 4. This CDR3 spans 16 amino acids. CDR1 and CDR2 (germline): LNHDA, SQIVND (reference sequence). The CDR3 DNA reads as TGTGCCAGTAGTCCGGGACAGGGTGCGAACACCGGGGAGCTGTTTTTT. Amino acids: CASSPGQGANTGELFF.

The chain employs TRBV24-1 and TRBJ2-5, with D uncertain. Germline V lookup: CDR1 KGHDR, CDR2 SFDVKD. The CDR3 length is 14 residues. V lost 5 bases and J lost 2, with 11 bases in between. The CDR3 DNA follows: TGTGCCACCAGTGGGGCGTCTCCGCAAGAGACCCAGTACTTC. It is translated as CATSGASPQETQYF.

The V and J genes are TRBV5-1 and TRBJ2-5; D gene unclear. Trimming pared 3 bases from V and 2 bases from J, leaving 14 bases between. Per the germline V gene, CDR1 is SGHRS and CDR2 is YFSETQ. The CDR3 extends over 15 amino acids. CDR3 bases: TGCGCCAGCAGCTCGGACCCCGGATTACAAGAGACCCAGTACTTC. Translated: CASSSDPGLQETQYF.

This chain joins TRBV18 and TRBJ2-7, with 9 bases matching TRBD1. The CDR3 contains 14 residues. From germline, CDR1 is KGHSH and CDR2 LQKENI. Trimming took 2 bases from V and 5 from J; bases not matched to a gene: 4. The CDR3 DNA reads as TGTGCCAGCTCACCAATACAGGGGGCCCACGAGCAGTACGTC. It translates to CASSPIQGAHEQYV.

The chain links TRBV19 to TRBJ2-2; D might be TRBD1 (5 bases). The CDR3 spans 16 residues. Germline CDR1 and CDR2: LNHDA and SQIVND (reference sequence). The V end was cut by 4 bases, the J end by 2 bases, with 14 bases between. CDR3: CASSNQGSINTGELFF. The CDR3 coding sequence is TGTGCCAGTAGTAACCAGGGCAGTATTAACACCGGGGAGCTGTTTTTT. Variable domain in full (rest from reference TRBV19 and TRBJ2-2): DGGITQSPKYLFRKEGQNVTLSCEQNLNHDAMYWYRQDPGQGLRLIYYSQIVNDFQKGDIAEGYSVSREKKESFPLTVTSAQKNPTAFYLCASSNQGSINTGELFFGEGSRLTVL.

The gene calls are TRBV7-9 and TRBJ2-1; 13 nucleotides align to TRBD2. The CDR3 is 17 residues long. The junction had 14 bases not matched to a gene; V was cut back by 7 bases and J by 8 bases. CDR1 SEHNR and CDR2 FQNEAQ come from the germline V gene (reference sequence). Here the CDR3 reads CASTGSGLAGDGDEQFF. CDR3 DNA sequence: TGTGCCAGCACCGGATCCGGACTAGCGGGGGACGGCGATGAGCAGTTCTTC.

The chain is built from TRBV4-1 and TRBJ2-2; 9 positions match TRBD1. J lost 4 bases, V lost 0 bases, and 9 bases had no gene match. The V gene's germline CDR1 is MGHRA and CDR2 YSYEKL. This CDR3 is 18 amino acids long. CDR3 bases: TGCGCCAGCAGCCAAGAAAGCGTGGGACAGGGCGGCACCGGGGAGCTGTTTTTT. Translation gives CASSQESVGQGGTGELFF.

In this sample, this clone turned up a few times. The rearrangement links TRBV4-1 to TRBJ1-1; no definite D call. CDR3 length: 13 residues. Germline CDR1 is MGHRA and CDR2 is YSYEKL. V was cut by 1 base and J by 0 bases, with 3 bases left in between. The CDR3 DNA reads as TGCGCCAGCAGCCAAGGGGTGAACACTGAAGCTTTCTTT. Encoded protein: CASSQGVNTEAFF.

The genes are TRBV7-9 and TRBJ1-3, with 10 bases lining up with TRBD1. Unmatched junction bases numbered 2, after V lost 3 bases and J lost 3 bases. This CDR3 contains 15 residues. Germline V gene data show CDR1 as SEHNR and CDR2 as FQNEAQ (reference sequence). CDR3 region: CASSLGQGYGNTIYF. The CDR3 nucleotides read TGTGCCAGCAGCTTGGGACAGGGGTATGGAAACACCATATATTTT.

The chain couples TRBV7-2 to TRBJ1-5, with unresolved D. The length of the CDR3 is 16 residues. The ends were cut back, 5 bases at V and 4 bases at J, with 18 bases in the middle. Germline V CDR1 and CDR2: SGHTA, FQGNSA. Here the CDR3 DNA reads TGTGCCAGCAGCCCGGAAGGGCAGGTCGGTAATCAGCCCCAGCATTTT. It is translated as CASSPEGQVGNQPQHF.

The chain carries TRBV7-8 and TRBJ1-2; 9 positions match TRBD1. The CDR3 has 15 amino acids. Germline assignment: CDR1 SGHVS and CDR2 FQNEAQ. The V gene end was trimmed by 0 bases and the J gene end by 9 bases; junction bases not matched to a gene: 8. The CDR3 nucleotides read TGTGCCAGCAGCTTAGCGGGACAGGGTGGGTTTAGCTACACCTTC. It is translated as CASSLAGQGGFSYTF.

The chain joins TRBV10-1 to TRBJ1-2, with a tentative D call TRBD1 (6 bases). Germline-derived CDR1 and CDR2 are WNHNN and SYGVQD (reference sequence). The CDR3 spans 12 residues. Trimming took off 6 bases at V and 6 bases at J, with 11 bases between the two ends. The CDR3 DNA sequence: TGCGCCAGCAGACAGGGAGGAGATGGCTACACCTTC. This encodes CASRQGGDGYTF.

The chain carries TRBV18 and TRBJ2-3; D is perhaps TRBD2 (5 bases). Germline CDR1 is KGHSH and CDR2 is LQKENI. The CDR3 runs to 15 residues. V was shortened by 6 bases and J by 5 bases, with 18 bases between the two germline ends. This CDR3 is CASSLYAGSGDTQYF. For the CDR3, the DNA is TGTGCCAGCTCCTTGTATGCGGGCTCGGGAGATACGCAGTATTTT.

Remarks on this clone: Other DNA sequences from this sample encode an identical CDR3 as well. The rearrangement joins TRBV18 to TRBJ2-3; 7 bases are shared with TRBD2. Germline V lookup: CDR1 KGHSH, CDR2 LQKENI. The CDR3 runs 17 residues. Trimming removed 1 base from V and 0 bases from J; junction bases left unmatched: 7. The CDR3 bases are TGTGCCAGCTCACCACGGACGGGGGGACCTAGCACAGATACGCAGTATTTT. This gives the protein CASSPRTGGPSTDTQYF.

The J gene is TRBJ2-7, the V gene TRBV18; 9 bases are a match to TRBD2. Trimming took 1 base from V and 4 from J; bases not matched to a gene: 11. There are 17 residues in the CDR3. Per germline, CDR1 KGHSH and CDR2 LQKENI. CDR3 bases: TGTGCCAGCTCACCACGCGGGAGGGGACAGCAAGGATACGAGCAGTACGTC. Protein product: CASSPRGRGQQGYEQYV.

The V gene is TRBV7-3, the J gene TRBJ2-1; 7 bases agree with TRBD2. CDR1 and CDR2 from the germline V gene are SGHTA and FQGTGA. The CDR3 loop spans 13 amino acids. After removal of 5 bases from V and 9 bases from J, the junction contained 7 bases not matched to a gene. The CDR3 nucleotides are TGTGCCAGCAGCCCAGGACTAGTAGGTGAGCAGTTCTTC. Amino acids: CASSPGLVGEQFF.

The V gene is TRBV5-1, the J gene TRBJ1-2; D possibly corresponds to TRBD1 (5 bases). The ends were cut back, 4 bases at V and 6 bases at J, with 13 bases in the middle. Germline-derived CDR1 and CDR2 are SGHRS and YFSETQ. This CDR3 is built from 13 residues. The CDR3 here is CASSVQGSDGYTF. The CDR3 nucleotides read TGCGCCAGCAGCGTGCAGGGAAGCGATGGCTACACCTTC.